This T cell receptor beta chain was observed in a study of blood T cell repertoires in COVID-19. Background on the study: Acute and convalescent COVID-19 samples came from the United States, Italy and Spain. In each case, the material was cDNA or gDNA derived from T cells, B-cell-depleted T cells, or PBMCs.

Germline V gene lookup returns CDR1 SNHLY and CDR2 FYNNEI. Trimming removed 6 bases from V and 10 bases from J, with 7 bases in between. The CDR3 covers 10 residues. As processed by the authors: By means of reference gene primer amplification, nucleated cell counts were estimated. The assay was immunoSEQ multiplex PCR, and TCRdb's table has in-frame clones only and misses some. The V and J calls and the clone size are those of that table, but D and trimming were determined from the DNA. This table holds 180,000 or so clones, 80% to 90% found once. The sample was peripheral blood. This clonotype originated in a man aged 60 to 69 with acute or convalescent COVID-19. The chain combines TRBV2 with TRBJ2-1; D gene unclear. This chain's CDR3 is CASSIREQFF. DNA of the CDR3: TGTGCCAGCAGCATACGGGAGCAGTTCTTC.